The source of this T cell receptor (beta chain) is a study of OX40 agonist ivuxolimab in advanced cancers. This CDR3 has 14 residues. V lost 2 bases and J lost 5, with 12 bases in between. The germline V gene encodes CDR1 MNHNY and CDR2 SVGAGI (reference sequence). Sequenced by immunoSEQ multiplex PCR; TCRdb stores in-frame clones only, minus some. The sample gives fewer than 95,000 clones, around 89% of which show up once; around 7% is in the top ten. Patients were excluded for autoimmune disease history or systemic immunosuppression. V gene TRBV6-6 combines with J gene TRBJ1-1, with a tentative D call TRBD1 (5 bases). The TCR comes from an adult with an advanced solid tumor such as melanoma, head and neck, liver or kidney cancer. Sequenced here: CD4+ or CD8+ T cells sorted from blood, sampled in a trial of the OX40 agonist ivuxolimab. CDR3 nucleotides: TGTGCCAGCAGTTACGTGGGGCGCGGAACTGAAGCTTTCTTT. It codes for CASSYVGRGTEAFF.